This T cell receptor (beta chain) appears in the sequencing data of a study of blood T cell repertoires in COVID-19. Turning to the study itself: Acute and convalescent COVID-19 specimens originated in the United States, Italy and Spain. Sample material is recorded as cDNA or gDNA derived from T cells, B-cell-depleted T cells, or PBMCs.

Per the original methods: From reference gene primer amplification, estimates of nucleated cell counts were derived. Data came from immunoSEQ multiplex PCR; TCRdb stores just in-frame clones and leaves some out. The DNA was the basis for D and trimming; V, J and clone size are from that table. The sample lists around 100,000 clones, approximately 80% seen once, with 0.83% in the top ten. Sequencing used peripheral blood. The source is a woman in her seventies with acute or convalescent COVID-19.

In nucleotides, the CDR3 is TGTGCCAGCAGCTTAGGGGGCGGGAGTCCCACAGATACGCAGTATTTT. Its translation is CASSLGGGSPTDTQYF. The chain uses TRBV7-9 and TRBJ2-3; 7 bases align to TRBD2. This CDR3 has 16 residues. Germline loops: CDR1 SEHNR, CDR2 FQNEAQ (reference sequence). Unmatched junction bases numbered 6, after V lost 1 base and J lost 2 bases.